This T cell receptor (beta chain) came from a study of cytomegalovirus exposure and HLA in healthy donors. Notes on the study in general: With further analysis later on, most CMV-associated TCR beta chains appeared HLA-restricted. A list of 150 to 200 TCR beta chains associated with cytomegalovirus was given. Information on immune exposure was restricted to one variable (CMV serostatus).

The CDR3 covers 14 residues. From germline, CDR1 is KGHSH and CDR2 LQKENI. V was shortened by 2 bases and J by 4 bases, with 11 bases between the two germline ends. The PCR ran on 60 Vbeta and 13 Jbeta primers. Clones were sequenced by immunoSEQ multiplex PCR, and TCRdb holds only the in-frame ones, with some missing. Of 150,000 to 200,000 clones listed, 70% to 80% were seen once; the top ten hold 1.6%. Of note for this clone: The antigen is not known.

Material: PBMCs. The origin of this receptor is a woman aged 45-59 years in good health and CMV-seronegative. The chain has TRBV18 and TRBJ1-2; TRBD1 might be the D (6 bases). The DNA for the CDR3 is TGTGCCAGCTCACCAAACCCAGGGGTCTATGGCTACACCTTC. Translated, it gives CASSPNPGVYGYTF.